What follows are 16 T cell receptor beta chains derived from one specimen sequenced in a study of OX40 agonist ivuxolimab in advanced cancers. Repertoires were generated with immunoSEQ multiplex PCR, while TCRdb's copy carries only in-frame clones and drops some. Of fewer than 75,000 clones listed, approximately 91% are singletons. Sequences were derived from CD4+ or CD8+ T cells sorted from blood, sampled in a trial of the OX40 agonist ivuxolimab. These receptors came from an adult with an advanced solid tumor such as melanoma, head and neck, liver or kidney cancer.

The chain recombines TRBV10-1 with TRBJ2-5, with 11 bases aligning to TRBD2. This CDR3 contains 17 residues. Per the germline V gene, CDR1 is WNHNN and CDR2 is SYGVQD (reference sequence). With V trimmed by 8 bases and J by 1 base, 12 bases remained unmatched. In DNA, the CDR3 is TGCGCCAGCCACCGGACTAGCGGGCAGGGGGGCCAAGAGACCCAGTACTTC. This codes for CASHRTSGQGGQETQYF.

This rearrangement joins TRBV19 to TRBJ2-7; possibly TRBD1 for D (6 bases). Per germline, CDR1 LNHDA and CDR2 SQIVND (reference sequence). The CDR3 covers 14 residues. The V end lost 4 bases, the J end lost 0 bases, and 10 bases lay between the germline ends. The CDR3 region is CASSTNRDSYEQYF. The CDR3 coding sequence is TGTGCCAGTAGTACTAACAGGGACTCCTACGAGCAGTACTTC.

The chain employs TRBV15 and TRBJ2-5, with 8 nucleotides matching TRBD2. The trim removed 1 base at V and 2 bases at J, leaving 3 bases unmatched. The CDR3 is 15 amino acids. Per germline, CDR1 LNHNV and CDR2 YYDKDF (reference sequence). This CDR3 reads CATSRGGLAQETQYF. CDR3 coding DNA: TGTGCCACCAGCAGAGGCGGACTAGCTCAAGAGACCCAGTACTTC. Full variable domain (missing parts from reference TRBV15 and TRBJ2-5): DAMVIQNPRYQVTQFGKPVTLSCSQTLNHNVMYWYQQKSSQAPKLLFHYYDKDFNNEADTPDNFQSRRPNTSFCFLDIRSPGLGDTAMYLCATSRGGLAQETQYFGPGTRLLVL.

This chain connects TRBV15 to TRBJ2-2; D gene unclear. Germline V gene sequence: CDR1 LNHNV, CDR2 YYDKDF (reference sequence). Deletions cut 5 bases from V and 3 bases from J, with 7 bases between. The CDR3 covers 13 residues. CDR3 in amino acids: CATSGTYTGELFF. Written as DNA, the CDR3 is TGTGCCACCAGCGGAACATACACCGGGGAGCTGTTTTTT.

This sequence joins TRBV27 and TRBJ1-2; D unresolved. The CDR3 extends over 13 amino acids. Trimming removed 10 bases at V and 7 bases at J, with 19 bases between. Germline V gene sequence: CDR1 MNHEY, CDR2 SMNVEV (reference sequence). The CDR3 is CATRTARWGGYTF. CDR3 in DNA: TGTGCCACCAGGACGGCGAGGTGGGGTGGCTACACCTTC.

This sequence joins TRBV5-6 and TRBJ2-2, with D uncertain. Germline V gene lookup returns CDR1 SGHDT and CDR2 YYEEEE. With 0 bases removed from V and 7 bases from J, the gap between germline ends came to 13 bases. The CDR3 sequence is 15 residues long. As DNA, the CDR3 is TGTGCCAGCAGCTTGGCCAAGGGATGGGGCGGGGAGCTGTTTTTT. The encoded protein is CASSLAKGWGGELFF.

The rearrangement uses TRBV6-5 and TRBJ2-2; possibly TRBD1 for D (6 bases). Germline lookup yields CDR1 MNHEY and CDR2 SVGAGI. Trimming took 6 bases from V and 5 from J, leaving 10 bases between them. CDR3 length: 13 residues. CDR3: CASRRTVTGELFF. DNA for the CDR3: TGTGCCAGCAGACGGACAGTAACCGGGGAGCTGTTTTTT.

The chain employs TRBV7-9 and TRBJ2-7, with unresolved D. The germline gives CDR1 SEHNR, CDR2 FQNEAQ (reference sequence). Trimming pared 2 bases from V and 3 bases from J, leaving 11 bases between. The CDR3 is 14 amino acids. The CDR3 nucleotides are TGTGCCAGCAGCTTATCACAATTATTCTACGAGCAGTACTTC. Translated: CASSLSQLFYEQYF.

The chain combines TRBV11-2 with TRBJ2-3; D is ambiguous. V dropped 1 base and J dropped 2 bases, with 10 bases sitting between them. The germline gives CDR1 SGHAT, CDR2 FQNNGV. The CDR3 has 15 amino acids. The CDR3 spells CASSLGQPHTDTQYF. Written as DNA, the CDR3 is TGTGCCAGCAGCTTAGGGCAACCTCACACAGATACGCAGTATTTT.

The chain joins TRBV19 to TRBJ2-5; D may match TRBD1 or TRBD2 (5 bases each). Trimming cost V 3 bases and J 2 bases, with 16 bases left between them. The CDR3 has 16 residues. The V gene's germline CDR1 is LNHDA and CDR2 SQIVND (reference sequence). The CDR3 DNA is TGTGCCAGTAGTATTTGGGGGAAAGGGCCGCAAGAGACCCAGTACTTC. Protein: CASSIWGKGPQETQYF.

This clone showed up just a few times. The rearrangement uses TRBV7-9 and TRBJ2-7; D unresolved. Germline CDR1 and CDR2: SEHNR and FQNEAQ (reference sequence). This CDR3 contains 12 residues. V was shortened by 3 bases and J by 7 bases, with 10 bases between the two germline ends. DNA for the CDR3: TGTGCCAGCAGCTTCACTTTGGGTGAGCAGTACTTC. Its translation is CASSFTLGEQYF.

The chain is built from TRBV6-5 and TRBJ2-7; 8 bases map to TRBD2. This CDR3 region has 16 residues. Germline lookup yields CDR1 MNHEY and CDR2 SVGAGI. Trimming took 0 bases from V and 0 from J; bases not matched to a gene: 4. The CDR3 nucleotides are TGTGCCAGCAGTTACTCGGCGGGAGGCACCTCCTACGAGCAGTACTTC. Its translation: CASSYSAGGTSYEQYF.

This clone has just a few counts. The chain links TRBV4-2 to TRBJ2-5; TRBD1 might be the D (5 bases). Trimming pared 0 bases from V and 3 bases from J, leaving 5 bases between. CDR1 LGHNA and CDR2 YNFKEQ come from the germline V gene. The CDR3 is 13 amino acids. The CDR3 bases are TGTGCCAGCAGCCAAGACAGGGAAGAGACCCAGTACTTC. Protein: CASSQDREETQYF.

V and J are TRBV29-1 and TRBJ2-5, with TRBD1 matching 7 bases. The J segment lost 5 bases and the V segment lost 4 bases, leaving 7 bases of the junction unmatched. Germline V gene data show CDR1 as SQVTM and CDR2 as ANQGSEA. The CDR3 length is 13 residues. Here the CDR3 reads CSVGQGVRETQYF. Written as DNA, the CDR3 is TGCAGCGTTGGACAGGGCGTTAGGGAGACCCAGTACTTC.

V is TRBV5-1 and J is TRBJ1-4, with 7 bases that match TRBD1. This CDR3 has 14 amino acids. J gave up 6 bases and V 4 bases, and 6 bases lay outside the gene matches. The germline V gene has CDR1 SGHRS and CDR2 YFSETQ. The CDR3 sequence: CASSPGTDYEKLFF. The DNA of the CDR3 is TGCGCCAGCAGCCCGGGGACAGATTATGAAAAACTGTTTTTT. Complete variable domain (other parts from reference TRBV5-1 and TRBJ1-4): KAGVTQTPRYLIKTRGQQVTLSCSPISGHRSVSWYQQTPGQGLQFLFEYFSETQRNKGNFPGRFSGRQFSNSRSEMNVSTLELGDSALYLCASSPGTDYEKLFFGSGTQLSVL.

The chain joins TRBV7-2 to TRBJ2-6; D may be TRBD1 or TRBD2 (5 bases each). This CDR3 has 15 amino acids. CDR1 and CDR2 (germline): SGHTA, FQGNSA. With 1 base removed from V and 1 base from J, the gap between germline ends came to 5 bases. DNA for the CDR3: TGTGCCAGCAGCTTAGGGGGGTCTGGGGCCAACGTCCTGACTTTC. Its translation is CASSLGGSGANVLTF.